This TCR beta chain derives from a study of OX40 agonist ivuxolimab in advanced cancers. Study results and limitations: Normalized T-cell clonal expansion was also low in some nonresponders.

The ends were cut back, 5 bases at V and 5 bases at J, with 19 bases in the middle. The CDR3 loop spans 16 amino acids. The germline V gene encodes CDR1 SGHNT and CDR2 YENEEA. At baseline, cycle 4 day 1, and cycle 7 day 1, blood was sampled. This table comes from immunoSEQ multiplex PCR, and its TCRdb copy is limited to in-frame clones, with some not included. Of around 72,000 clones in the sample, approximately 91% were seen once. As concerns this clone: The antigen remains unidentified.

Sequencing used CD4+ or CD8+ T cells sorted from blood, obtained in a trial of the OX40 agonist ivuxolimab. The TCR comes from an adult with an advanced solid tumor such as melanoma, head and neck, liver or kidney cancer. The chain employs TRBV11-3 and TRBJ2-4, with D perhaps assigned TRBD1 or TRBD2 (5 bases each). Here the CDR3 DNA reads TGTGCCAGCAGCCCGGGGACCACCCTGAGGGAAAACATTCAGTACTTC. Its translation: CASSPGTTLRENIQYF.